These 19 T cell receptor beta chains were sequenced from one sample in a study of blood T cell repertoires in COVID-19. Measured with immunoSEQ multiplex PCR; TCRdb has only the in-frame clones, and not every one. Of some 290,000 clones in the sample, around 90% were seen once. Sequences were obtained from peripheral blood. The receptors stem from a woman in her 40s with COVID-19, enrolled during active disease.

This clone was seen just once. The V gene is TRBV9, the J gene TRBJ2-3; D perhaps matches TRBD2 (5 bases). This CDR3 comprises 14 residues. V lost 0 bases to trimming and J lost 4 bases, with 9 bases between them. The germline V gene has CDR1 SGDLS and CDR2 YYNGEE. In DNA, the CDR3 is TGTGCCAGCAGCGTAGTTAGCGTCGCAGATACGCAGTATTTT. Its protein product is CASSVVSVADTQYF.

This clone is a singleton in its sample. The J gene is TRBJ1-5, the V gene TRBV6-6, with no clear D. The CDR3 length is 12 residues. The V gene's germline CDR1 is MNHNY and CDR2 SVGAGI (reference sequence). The V and J ends lost 2 bases and 7 bases respectively, with 6 bases between them. Here the CDR3 reads CASSYERQPQHF. In DNA form, the CDR3 reads TGTGCCAGCAGTTACGAGAGACAGCCCCAGCATTTT.

V and J are TRBV2 and TRBJ2-7; 9 bases fit TRBD1. The CDR3 length is 15 residues. Germline CDR1 is SNHLY and CDR2 is FYNNEI. The junction had 10 bases not matched to a gene; V was cut back by 6 bases and J by 4 bases. In DNA, the CDR3 is TGTGCCAGCAGATTAGAGGACAGGGGAATATACGAGCAGTACTTC. As protein: CASRLEDRGIYEQYF.

The chain recombines TRBV28 with TRBJ1-6; TRBD1 matches at 9 bases. V dropped 7 bases and J dropped 0; count of bases not matched to a gene: 10. There are 18 residues in the CDR3. Germline lookup yields CDR1 MDHEN and CDR2 SYDVKM. The CDR3 spells CASTPGQGLLSYNSPLHF. The CDR3 coding sequence is TGTGCCAGCACCCCGGGACAGGGTCTCCTCTCCTATAATTCACCCCTCCACTTT.

The chain combines TRBV28 with TRBJ2-1; TRBD2 matches 12 bases. The junction had 6 bases not matched to a gene; V was cut back by 2 bases and J by 7 bases. CDR1 and CDR2 from the germline V gene are MDHEN and SYDVKM. This CDR3 has 16 residues. The CDR3 sequence is CASSLLLAGGRNEQFF. For the CDR3, the DNA is TGTGCCAGCAGTTTACTGCTAGCGGGGGGGCGTAATGAGCAGTTCTTC.

CDR3 bases: TGTGCCAGCAGCACCGCACGCGGGTTGCTTGAAGCTTTCTTT. Encoded protein: CASSTARGLLEAFF. The chain is built from TRBV13 and TRBJ1-1; D remains unclear. Germline values: CDR1 PRHDT, CDR2 FYEKMQ (reference sequence). The CDR3 runs 14 residues. Trimming pared 5 bases from V and 7 bases from J, leaving 17 bases between.

V gene TRBV4-3 combines with J gene TRBJ1-3; D remains unclear. The length of the CDR3 is 16 residues. V gave up 0 bases and J gave up 3 bases, with 12 bases separating them. Germline CDR1 LGHNA, CDR2 YSLEER. CDR3 residues: CASSQDTLSGGNTIYF. As DNA, the CDR3 is TGCGCCAGCAGCCAAGACACTTTGAGTGGTGGAAACACCATATATTTT.

This chain uses TRBV15 with TRBJ2-4; 7 bases are shared with TRBD2. Germline V gene data show CDR1 as LNHNV and CDR2 as YYDKDF (reference sequence). The CDR3 is 13 amino acids. After removal of 5 bases from V and 8 bases from J, the junction contained 6 bases not matched to a gene. CDR3 DNA sequence: TGTGCCACCAGCGTCGGGAGGCCTGACATTCAGTACTTC. It yields the protein CATSVGRPDIQYF.

This clone was recorded a few times. The J gene is TRBJ2-7, the V gene TRBV10-3, with 11 bases lining up with TRBD2. Germline values: CDR1 ENHRY, CDR2 SYGVKD. The CDR3 length is 15 residues. Losses at the gene ends were 2 bases for V and 0 bases for J; bases not matched to a gene: 0. The DNA of the CDR3 is TGTGCCATCAGTGAGACTAGCGGGAGCTCCTACGAGCAGTACTTC. The encoded protein is CAISETSGSSYEQYF.

The chain links TRBV29-1 to TRBJ1-5; 7 bases align to TRBD1. Germline trimming cut 6 bases from V and 3 bases from J; bases unmatched to any gene: 2. This CDR3 contains 12 residues. Germline V CDR1 and CDR2: SQVTM, ANQGSEA. DNA of the CDR3: TGCAGCGTCACAGGGGCCAATCAGCCCCAGCATTTT. Translating gives CSVTGANQPQHF.

The V call is TRBV4-3, the J call TRBJ2-3, with TRBD2 matching 8 bases. The junction had 4 bases not matched to a gene; V was cut back by 1 base and J by 4 bases. Germline CDR1 is LGHNA and CDR2 is YSLEER. This CDR3 has 15 amino acids. CDR3 DNA: TGCGCCAGCAGCCAAGTCACGGGGGGGGCAGATACGCAGTATTTT. Translated: CASSQVTGGADTQYF.

The chain joins TRBV4-2 to TRBJ1-2; D call uncertain. CDR3 length: 13 amino acids. CDR1 is LGHNA, CDR2 YNFKEQ, per germline. V was cut by 0 bases and J by 2 bases, with 4 bases left in between. In nucleotides, the CDR3 is TGTGCCAGCAGCCAAGATGAGAACTATGGCTACACCTTC. This gives the protein CASSQDENYGYTF.

The V call is TRBV5-1, the J call TRBJ2-6; the D is unclear. The germline V gene has CDR1 SGHRS and CDR2 YFSETQ. V was clipped by 1 base and J by 3 bases, with 5 bases between them. There are 14 residues in the CDR3. This chain's CDR3 is CASSLLRGANVLTF. The CDR3 DNA reads as TGCGCCAGCAGCTTGCTCCGTGGGGCCAACGTCCTGACTTTC.

The V gene is TRBV7-3, the J gene TRBJ2-1; 9 nucleotides match TRBD2. CDR1 is SGHTA and CDR2 is FQGTGA in the germline V gene. The length of the CDR3 is 13 residues. Trimming removed 5 bases from V and 8 bases from J; junction bases left unmatched: 4. CDR3 nucleotide sequence: TGTGCCAGCAGCCGGACTAGCGCGGATGAGCAGTTCTTC. It translates to CASSRTSADEQFF. The variable domain in full, completed from reference TRBV7-3 and TRBJ2-1, reads GAGVSQTPSNKVTEKGKYVELRCDPISGHTALYWYRQSLGQGPEFLIYFQGTGAADDSGLPNDRFFAVRPEGSVSTLKIQRTERGDSAVYLCASSRTSADEQFFGPGTRLTVL.

V gene TRBV15 combines with J gene TRBJ1-2; the D gene is possibly TRBD1 (5 bases). The length of the CDR3 is 13 residues. Germline V gives CDR1 LNHNV, CDR2 YYDKDF (reference sequence). V was clipped by 3 bases and J by 10 bases, with 15 bases between them. The CDR3 loop is CATSREPDSYYTF. CDR3 nucleotides: TGTGCCACCAGCAGGGAACCCGACAGCTACTACACCTTC.

The J gene is TRBJ2-1, the V gene TRBV7-3, with D maybe TRBD1 (6 bases). V shed 3 bases and J shed 0 bases, with 9 bases lying between them. This CDR3 has 15 residues. Germline CDR1 is SGHTA and CDR2 is FQGTGA. The CDR3 loop reads CASSLGHSSYNEQFF. The CDR3 DNA sequence: TGTGCCAGCAGCTTGGGACATAGCTCCTACAATGAGCAGTTCTTC.

The V and J genes are TRBV19 and TRBJ1-3; D is ambiguous. The V end lost 2 bases, the J end lost 0 bases, and 5 bases lay between the germline ends. The germline V gene has CDR1 LNHDA and CDR2 SQIVND (reference sequence). The CDR3 length is 14 residues. This CDR3 reads CASSIRGSGNTIYF. The DNA for the CDR3 is TGTGCCAGTAGTATACGGGGCTCTGGAAACACCATATATTTT.

The CDR3 DNA is TGTGCCAGCAGCCACGGGAGAAACACTGAAGCTTTCTTT. Encoded protein: CASSHGRNTEAFF. The rearrangement uses TRBV3-1 (or the pseudogene TRBV3-2) and TRBJ1-1, with no clear D. Germline V gives CDR1 LGHDT, CDR2 YNNKEL (reference sequence). Deletions cut 3 bases from V and 2 bases from J, with 7 bases between. The CDR3 has 13 amino acids.

The J gene is TRBJ1-1, the V gene TRBV7-2, with D perhaps matching TRBD1 (5 bases). V gave up 4 bases and J gave up 0 bases, with 15 bases separating them. This CDR3 is 16 amino acids long. Per germline, CDR1 SGHTA and CDR2 FQGNSA. The CDR3 region is CASSSRSRALNTEAFF. In nucleotides, the CDR3 is TGTGCCAGCAGCTCGCGATCCAGGGCCTTGAACACTGAAGCTTTCTTT.